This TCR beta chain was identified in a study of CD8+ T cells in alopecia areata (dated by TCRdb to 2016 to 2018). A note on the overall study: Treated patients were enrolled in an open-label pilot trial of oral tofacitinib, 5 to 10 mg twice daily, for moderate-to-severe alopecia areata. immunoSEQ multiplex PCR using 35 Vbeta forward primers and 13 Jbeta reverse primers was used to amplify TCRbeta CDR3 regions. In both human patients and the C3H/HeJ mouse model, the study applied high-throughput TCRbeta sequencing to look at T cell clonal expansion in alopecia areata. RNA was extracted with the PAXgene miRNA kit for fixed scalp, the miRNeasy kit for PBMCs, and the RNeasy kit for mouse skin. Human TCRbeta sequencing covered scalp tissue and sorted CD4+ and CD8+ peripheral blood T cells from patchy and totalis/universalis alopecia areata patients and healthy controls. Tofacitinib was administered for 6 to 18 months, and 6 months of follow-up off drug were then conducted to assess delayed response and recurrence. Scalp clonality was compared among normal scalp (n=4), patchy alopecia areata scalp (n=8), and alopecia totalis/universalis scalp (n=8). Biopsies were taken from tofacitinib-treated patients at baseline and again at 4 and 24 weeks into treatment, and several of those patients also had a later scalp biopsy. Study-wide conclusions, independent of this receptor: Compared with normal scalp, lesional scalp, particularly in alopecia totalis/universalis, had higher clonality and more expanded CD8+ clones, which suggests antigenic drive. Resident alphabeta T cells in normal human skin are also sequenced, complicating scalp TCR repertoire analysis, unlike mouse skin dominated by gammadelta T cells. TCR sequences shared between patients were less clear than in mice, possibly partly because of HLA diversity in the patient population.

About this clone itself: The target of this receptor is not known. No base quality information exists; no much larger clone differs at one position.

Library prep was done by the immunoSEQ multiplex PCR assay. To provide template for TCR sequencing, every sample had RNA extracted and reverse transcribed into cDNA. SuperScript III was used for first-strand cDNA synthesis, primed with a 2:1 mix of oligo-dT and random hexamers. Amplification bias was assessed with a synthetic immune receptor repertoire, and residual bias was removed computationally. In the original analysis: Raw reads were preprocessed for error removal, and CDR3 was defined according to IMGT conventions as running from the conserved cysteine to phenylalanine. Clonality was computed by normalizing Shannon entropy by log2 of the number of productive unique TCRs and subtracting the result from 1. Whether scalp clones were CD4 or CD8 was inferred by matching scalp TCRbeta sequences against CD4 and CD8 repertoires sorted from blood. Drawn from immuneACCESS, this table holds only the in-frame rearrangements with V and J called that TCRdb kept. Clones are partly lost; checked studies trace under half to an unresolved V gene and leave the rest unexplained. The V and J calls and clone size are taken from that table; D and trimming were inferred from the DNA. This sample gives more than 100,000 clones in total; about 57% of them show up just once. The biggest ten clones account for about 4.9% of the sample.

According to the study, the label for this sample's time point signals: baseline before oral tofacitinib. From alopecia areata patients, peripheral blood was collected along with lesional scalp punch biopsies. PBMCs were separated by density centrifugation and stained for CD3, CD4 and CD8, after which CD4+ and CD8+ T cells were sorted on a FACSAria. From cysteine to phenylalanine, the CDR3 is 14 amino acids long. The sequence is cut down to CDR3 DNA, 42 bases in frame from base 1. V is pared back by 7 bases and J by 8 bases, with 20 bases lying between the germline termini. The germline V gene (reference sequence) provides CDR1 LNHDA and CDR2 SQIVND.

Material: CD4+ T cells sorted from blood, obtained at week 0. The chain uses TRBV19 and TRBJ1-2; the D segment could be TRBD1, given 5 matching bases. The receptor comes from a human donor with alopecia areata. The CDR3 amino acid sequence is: CASKEQDGAGGYTF. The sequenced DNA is TGTGCCAGTAAAGAACAGGATGGGGCCGGAGGCTACACCTTC.